This T cell receptor (beta chain) was identified during a study of OX40 agonist ivuxolimab in advanced cancers. Whole-study results and caveats: At doses 0.1 to 3.0 mg/kg, CD4+ and CD8+ clones expanded. Also showing low normalized T-cell clonal expansion were some of the nonresponders.

As for this clone: Antigen unknown.

Autoimmune disease history or systemic immunosuppression barred patients. Per the germline V gene, CDR1 is SNHLY and CDR2 is FYNNEI. V lost 4 bases and J lost 7, with 14 bases in between. This CDR3 has 14 amino acids. Sequenced by immunoSEQ multiplex PCR; TCRdb stores in-frame clones only, minus some. The sample holds approximately 82,000 clones, roughly four fifths seen once. The rearrangement joins TRBV2 to TRBJ2-4; no clear D. Here the sequenced sample was CD4+ or CD8+ T cells sorted from blood, taken in a trial of the OX40 agonist ivuxolimab. The receptor was isolated from an adult with an advanced solid tumor such as melanoma, head and neck, liver or kidney cancer. The CDR3 is CASSGRRSPNIQYF. The CDR3 DNA reads TGTGCCAGCAGTGGAAGAAGGTCCCCGAACATTCAGTACTTC.